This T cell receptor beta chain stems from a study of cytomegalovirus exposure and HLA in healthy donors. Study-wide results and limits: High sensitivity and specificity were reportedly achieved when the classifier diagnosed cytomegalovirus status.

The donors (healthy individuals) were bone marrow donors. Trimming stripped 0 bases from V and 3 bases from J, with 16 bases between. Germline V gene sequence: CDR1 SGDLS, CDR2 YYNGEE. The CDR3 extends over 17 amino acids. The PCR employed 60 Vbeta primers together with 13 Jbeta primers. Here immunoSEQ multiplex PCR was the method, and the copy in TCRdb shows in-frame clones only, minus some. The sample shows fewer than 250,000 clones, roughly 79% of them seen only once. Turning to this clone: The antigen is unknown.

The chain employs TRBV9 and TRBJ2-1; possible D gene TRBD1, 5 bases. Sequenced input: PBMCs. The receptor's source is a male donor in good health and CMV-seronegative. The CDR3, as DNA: TGTGCCAGCAGCGTAGCCCCCTCTGGGGCTAACTACAATGAGCAGTTCTTC. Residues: CASSVAPSGANYNEQFF.